A single sample is the source of the 26 T cell receptor beta chains below, sequenced in a study of CD8+ T cells in alopecia areata. RNA extraction was followed by reverse transcription into cDNA, which acted as the sequencing template. Sequencing used immunoSEQ multiplex PCR; TCRdb keeps in-frame clones, though not all of them. This sample has about 110,000 clones, with over 55% found just once. Sequencing was carried out using NKG2D-low CD8+ T cells sorted from blood. The receptors were gathered from a human donor with alopecia areata.

DNA for the CDR3: TGTGCCAGCAGCCAAGACCAGGGGCGGGTGGTAGAAGCTTTCTTT. Translated, it gives CASSQDQGRVVEAFF. This chain links TRBV14 with TRBJ1-1, with TRBD1 as a possible D gene (6 bases). The V gene lost 0 bases and the J gene lost 8 bases, with 16 bases spanning the gap. CDR1 is SGHDN, CDR2 FVKESK, per germline. The CDR3 extends over 15 amino acids.

V and J are TRBV6-5 and TRBJ2-1; D possibly corresponds to TRBD2 (5 bases). V dropped 5 bases and J dropped 14 bases, with 13 bases sitting between them. Germline CDR1 MNHEY, CDR2 SVGAGI. This CDR3 is 11 amino acids long. In DNA form, the CDR3 reads TGTGCCAGCAGTGAACTAGGTTGGGAGTTCTTC. As protein: CASSELGWEFF.

This clone was picked up one time. The chain couples TRBV9 to TRBJ2-7; maybe TRBD2 (7 bases). Germline V gene data show CDR1 as SGDLS and CDR2 as YYNGEE. V was pared by 0 bases and J by 5 bases, with 12 bases between. The CDR3 covers 14 residues. CDR3 protein: CASSVEGRGNEQYF. CDR3 bases: TGTGCCAGCAGCGTAGAAGGGAGGGGGAACGAGCAGTACTTC.

The chain uses TRBV10-1 and TRBJ2-2, with D unclear. Germline assignment: CDR1 WNHNN and CDR2 SYGVQD (reference sequence). The germline V and J ends were trimmed by 8 bases and 6 bases, with 7 bases remaining between them. The CDR3 length is 11 residues. The CDR3 sequence is CASEYAGELFF. The CDR3 DNA reads as TGCGCCAGCGAATATGCCGGGGAGCTGTTTTTT.

This chain joins TRBV2 and TRBJ2-7; TRBD1 matches 7 bases. Germline CDR1 and CDR2: SNHLY and FYNNEI. The CDR3 totals 16 residues. Unmatched junction bases numbered 15, after V lost 5 bases and J lost 5 bases. The CDR3 reads CASSTPRQGAGDEQYF. CDR3 nucleotides: TGTGCCAGCAGTACTCCAAGACAGGGAGCCGGGGACGAGCAGTACTTC.

The V call is TRBV6-5, the J call TRBJ2-1, with 8 bases matching TRBD2. This CDR3 has 14 residues. The V and J ends lost 8 bases and 3 bases, in that order; junction bases with no gene match: 6. Germline V lookup: CDR1 MNHEY, CDR2 SVGAGI. The CDR3: CASGSTSVYNEQFF. The CDR3 DNA is TGTGCCAGCGGATCGACTAGCGTCTACAATGAGCAGTTCTTC.

The chain couples TRBV11-2 to TRBJ2-3; D uncertain. With 1 base removed from V and 3 bases from J, the gap between germline ends came to 2 bases. Germline V gene sequence: CDR1 SGHAT, CDR2 FQNNGV. CDR3 length: 12 residues. The CDR3 DNA is TGTGCCAGCAGCTTAGTAACAGATACGCAGTATTTT. Translating gives CASSLVTDTQYF.

This clone appeared a few times. The chain couples TRBV6-5 to TRBJ2-5; maybe TRBD1 (5 bases). The ends were cut back, 7 bases at V and 0 bases at J, with 9 bases in the middle. The CDR3 length is 13 residues. Germline CDR1 MNHEY, CDR2 SVGAGI. CDR3 region: CASMGRYQETQYF. CDR3 DNA: TGTGCCAGCATGGGGCGGTACCAAGAGACCCAGTACTTC.

The chain links TRBV29-1 to TRBJ2-7; D is undetermined. The V and J ends lost 2 bases and 3 bases respectively, with 14 bases between them. This CDR3 is built from 14 residues. Germline assignment: CDR1 SQVTM and CDR2 ANQGSEA. This CDR3 is CSVEFGPHGYEQYF. The CDR3 DNA reads TGCAGCGTTGAATTTGGGCCTCACGGCTACGAGCAGTACTTC.

This clone has more than one count but fewer than ten. This chain uses TRBV9 with TRBJ2-1; D remains ambiguous. CDR1 SGDLS and CDR2 YYNGEE come from the germline V gene. This CDR3 contains 15 residues. V was cut by 3 bases and J by 1 base, with 11 bases left in between. CDR3 nucleotide sequence: TGTGCCAGCAGCGCCGTGGGGTTTTCCTACAATGAGCAGTTCTTC. Translating it yields CASSAVGFSYNEQFF.

V and J are TRBV2 and TRBJ2-3, with no clear D. Germline V lookup: CDR1 SNHLY, CDR2 FYNNEI. Between the trimmed V and J ends, which lost 8 bases and 2 bases, there was a span of 8 bases. The CDR3 contains 12 residues. CDR3 region: CASVWDTDTQYF. CDR3 sequence (DNA): TGTGCCAGCGTGTGGGACACAGATACGCAGTATTTT.

This chain links TRBV7-9 with TRBJ2-1; D ambiguous. Germline V lookup: CDR1 SEHNR, CDR2 FQNEAQ (reference sequence). V dropped 6 bases and J dropped 14 bases, with 20 bases sitting between them. The CDR3 has 13 residues. The CDR3 is CASSLKSTALEFF. DNA for the CDR3: TGTGCCAGCAGTTTGAAAAGCACGGCGTTAGAGTTCTTC.

This clone was seen only a few times. The chain recombines TRBV28 with TRBJ2-7, with 7 bases that match TRBD2. After removal of 2 bases from V and 3 bases from J, the junction contained 13 bases not matched to a gene. This CDR3 is built from 17 residues. From germline, CDR1 is MDHEN and CDR2 SYDVKM. The CDR3 DNA sequence: TGTGCCAGCAGTTTAGGTCTGGCGGGAGAGTTACTCTACGAGCAGTACTTC. Translated, it gives CASSLGLAGELLYEQYF.

V usage is TRBV6-1 and J usage is TRBJ2-7; no definite D call. Germline lookup yields CDR1 MNHNS and CDR2 SASEGT. Trimming shortened V by 6 bases and J by 6 bases, and 18 bases separated the two germline ends. This CDR3 has 14 amino acids. This CDR3 is CASSWDDEGVEQYF. Written as DNA, the CDR3 is TGTGCCAGCAGCTGGGATGACGAAGGCGTCGAGCAGTACTTC.

Here the CDR3 DNA reads TGTGCCAGCAGCCCCTTGGCACTAGCGGGCCTCTCACACCACACAGATACGCAGTATTTT. It codes for CASSPLALAGLSHHTDTQYF. J is TRBJ2-3 and V is TRBV7-3; 9 bases are shared with TRBD2. The junction had 20 bases not matched to a gene; V was cut back by 5 bases and J by 2 bases. Per germline, CDR1 SGHTA and CDR2 FQGTGA. There are 20 residues in the CDR3.

This chain joins TRBV7-8 and TRBJ2-7; D remains unclear. Germline CDR1 and CDR2: SGHVS and FQNEAQ. Deletions cut 3 bases from V and 4 bases from J, with 10 bases between. This CDR3 has 13 amino acids. The CDR3 protein is CASSLETVYEQYF. CDR3 bases: TGTGCCAGCAGCTTGGAAACAGTATACGAGCAGTACTTC.

This chain uses TRBV5-1 with TRBJ1-5; D unclear. The ends were cut back, 0 bases at V and 0 bases at J, with 10 bases in the middle. The CDR3 has 16 amino acids. Germline CDR1 reads SGHRS; CDR2 reads YFSETQ. The CDR3 is CASSLGGKDSNQPQHF. CDR3 nucleotide sequence: TGCGCCAGCAGCTTGGGCGGGAAGGATAGCAATCAGCCCCAGCATTTT.

This clone was seen only once. The chain recombines TRBV27 with TRBJ1-4; no firm D call. Trimming removed 6 bases from V and 3 bases from J, with 14 bases in between. The CDR3 has 15 amino acids. CDR1 and CDR2 (germline): MNHEY, SMNVEV (reference sequence). The CDR3: CASSPRQRPNEKLFF. The CDR3 nucleotides are TGTGCCAGCAGCCCCCGCCAGCGCCCTAATGAAAAACTGTTTTTT.

This clone was seen a handful of times. The CDR3 loop is CASSLGGQPQHF. Here the CDR3 DNA reads TGTGCCAGCAGCTTAGGTGGTCAGCCCCAGCATTTT. The chain uses TRBV27 and TRBJ1-5; no definite D call. Trimming took 6 bases from V and 6 from J, leaving 9 bases between them. Per the germline V gene, CDR1 is MNHEY and CDR2 is SMNVEV (reference sequence). The CDR3 is 12 residues long.

This clone was picked up a small number of times. V usage is TRBV7-8 and J usage is TRBJ2-1; D possibly corresponds to TRBD2 (6 bases). The CDR3 is 14 residues long. Trimming removed 5 bases from V and 4 bases from J, with 12 bases in between. The germline V gene encodes CDR1 SGHVS and CDR2 FQNEAQ. The DNA of the CDR3 is TGTGCCAGCAGCATGGAGGGAGGATACAATGAGCAGTTCTTC. Protein: CASSMEGGYNEQFF.

The chain joins TRBV27 to TRBJ2-5; D is undetermined. Trimming removed 5 bases at V and 2 bases at J, with 12 bases between. Germline V gene sequence: CDR1 MNHEY, CDR2 SMNVEV (reference sequence). The CDR3 spans 14 residues. CDR3 in amino acids: CASSLVGLQETQYF. DNA for the CDR3: TGTGCCAGCAGTCTAGTGGGATTACAAGAGACCCAGTACTTC.

This clone was seen once. This chain uses TRBV27 with TRBJ2-7; no clear D. The ends were cut back, 8 bases at V and 2 bases at J, with 10 bases in the middle. CDR1 and CDR2 (germline): MNHEY, SMNVEV (reference sequence). This CDR3 is 12 amino acids long. CDR3 nucleotides: TGTGCCAGCCGAGGCAACCCCTACGAGCAGTACTTC. It yields the protein CASRGNPYEQYF.

The J gene is TRBJ1-1, the V gene TRBV6-1, with TRBD1 matching over 7 bases. The trim removed 8 bases at V and 8 bases at J, leaving 11 bases unmatched. Germline V gene sequence: CDR1 MNHNS, CDR2 SASEGT. CDR3 size: 13 residues. The CDR3 is CASSYGQATEAFF. Here the CDR3 DNA reads TGTGCCAGCTCCTACGGACAGGCAACAGAAGCTTTCTTT.

V and J are TRBV13 and TRBJ2-1, with a tentative D call TRBD1 (5 bases). This CDR3 has 13 amino acids. CDR1 and CDR2 from the germline V gene are PRHDT and FYEKMQ (reference sequence). V lost 0 bases, J lost 8 bases, and 8 bases lay in between. The CDR3 sequence is CASSLGRAYEQFF. The CDR3 nucleotides read TGTGCCAGCAGCTTAGGCAGGGCCTATGAGCAGTTCTTC.

A remark on this clone: The sample contains more than one DNA sequence encoding this CDR3. This chain's CDR3 is CSVEGLAGVNEQFF. The CDR3 DNA sequence: TGCAGCGTTGAGGGACTAGCGGGAGTCAATGAGCAGTTCTTC. The chain has TRBV29-1 and TRBJ2-1, with TRBD2 matching 14 bases. This CDR3 spans 14 amino acids. Germline V gives CDR1 SQVTM, CDR2 ANQGSEA. Losses at the gene ends were 3 bases for V and 6 bases for J; bases not matched to a gene: 1.

The V call is TRBV27, the J call TRBJ2-7; the match to TRBD1 covers 7 bases. With V trimmed by 2 bases and J by 6 bases, 7 bases remained unmatched. Germline V gene data show CDR1 as MNHEY and CDR2 as SMNVEV (reference sequence). The CDR3 spans 14 residues. The CDR3 DNA follows: TGTGCCAGCAGTTTAGCAGGGACAGCGGTCGAGCAGTACTTC. It codes for CASSLAGTAVEQYF.